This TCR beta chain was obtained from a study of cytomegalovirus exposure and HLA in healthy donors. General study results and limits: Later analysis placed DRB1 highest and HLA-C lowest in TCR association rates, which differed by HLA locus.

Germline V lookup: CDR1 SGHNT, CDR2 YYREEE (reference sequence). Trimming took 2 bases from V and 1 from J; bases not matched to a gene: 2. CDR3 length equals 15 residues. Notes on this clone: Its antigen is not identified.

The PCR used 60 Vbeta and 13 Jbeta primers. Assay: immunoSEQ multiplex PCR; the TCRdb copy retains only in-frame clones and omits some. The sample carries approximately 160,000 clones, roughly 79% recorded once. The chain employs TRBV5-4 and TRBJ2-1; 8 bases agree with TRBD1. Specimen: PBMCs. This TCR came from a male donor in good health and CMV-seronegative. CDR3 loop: CASSFQGASYNEQFF. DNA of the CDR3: TGTGCCAGCAGCTTCCAGGGGGCGTCCTACAATGAGCAGTTCTTC.